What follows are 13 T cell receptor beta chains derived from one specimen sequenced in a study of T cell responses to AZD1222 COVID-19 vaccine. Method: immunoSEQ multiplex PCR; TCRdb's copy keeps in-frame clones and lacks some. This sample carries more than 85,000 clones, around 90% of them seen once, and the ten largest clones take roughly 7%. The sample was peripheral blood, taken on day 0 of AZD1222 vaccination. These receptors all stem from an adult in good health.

This CDR3 reads CASSTRTRFYF. In DNA form, the CDR3 reads TGTGCCAGCAGTACCAGGACACGCTTCTACTTC. V is TRBV12-3 or TRBV12-4 and J is TRBJ2-5; tentative D call: TRBD1 (5 bases). This CDR3 comprises 11 residues. Trimming removed 5 bases at V and 14 bases at J, with 15 bases between.

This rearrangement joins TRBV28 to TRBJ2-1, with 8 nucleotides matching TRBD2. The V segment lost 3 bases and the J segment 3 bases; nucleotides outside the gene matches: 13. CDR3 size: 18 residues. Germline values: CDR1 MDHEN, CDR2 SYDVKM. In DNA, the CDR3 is TGTGCCAGCAGTTTCCCCGAATTGAGCGGGGGTGTCTACAATGAGCAGTTCTTC. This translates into CASSFPELSGGVYNEQFF.

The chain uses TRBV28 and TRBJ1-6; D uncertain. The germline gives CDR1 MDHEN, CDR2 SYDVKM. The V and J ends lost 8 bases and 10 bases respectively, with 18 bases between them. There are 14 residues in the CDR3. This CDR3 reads CASLTRTVGSPLHF. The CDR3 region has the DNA TGTGCCAGCCTTACCCGGACCGTGGGATCACCCCTCCACTTT.

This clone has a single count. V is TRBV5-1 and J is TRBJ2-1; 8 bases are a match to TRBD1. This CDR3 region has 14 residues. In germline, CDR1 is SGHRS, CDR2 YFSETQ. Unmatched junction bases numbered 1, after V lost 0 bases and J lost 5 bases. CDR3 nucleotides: TGCGCCAGCAGCTTGGACAGGGGGGACAATGAGCAGTTCTTC. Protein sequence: CASSLDRGDNEQFF.

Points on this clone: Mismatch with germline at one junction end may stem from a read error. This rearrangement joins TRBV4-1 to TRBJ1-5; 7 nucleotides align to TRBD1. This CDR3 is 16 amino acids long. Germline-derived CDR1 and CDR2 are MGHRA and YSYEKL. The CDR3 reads CARSRGEGARSQPQHF. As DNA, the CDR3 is TGCGCCCGCAGCCGGGGCGAGGGGGCGCGGAGTCAGCCCCAGCATTTT.

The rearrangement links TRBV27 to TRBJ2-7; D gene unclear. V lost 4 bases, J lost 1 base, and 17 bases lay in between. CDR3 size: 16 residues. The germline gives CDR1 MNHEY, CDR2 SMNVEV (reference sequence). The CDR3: CASSSYTGLASYEQYF. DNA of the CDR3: TGTGCCAGCAGTTCGTATACGGGTTTAGCATCCTACGAGCAGTACTTC.

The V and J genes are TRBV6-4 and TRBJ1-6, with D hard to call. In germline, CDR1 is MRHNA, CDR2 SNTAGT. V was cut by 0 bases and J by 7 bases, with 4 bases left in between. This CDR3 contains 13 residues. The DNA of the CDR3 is TGTGCCAGCAGTGACTCAGGAAATTCACCCCTCCACTTT. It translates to CASSDSGNSPLHF.

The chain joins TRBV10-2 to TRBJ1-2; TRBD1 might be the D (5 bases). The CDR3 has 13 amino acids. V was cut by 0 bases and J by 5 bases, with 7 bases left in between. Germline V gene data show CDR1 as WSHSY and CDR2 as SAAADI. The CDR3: CASSESWGYGYTF. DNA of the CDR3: TGCGCCAGCAGTGAGTCCTGGGGGTATGGCTACACCTTC.

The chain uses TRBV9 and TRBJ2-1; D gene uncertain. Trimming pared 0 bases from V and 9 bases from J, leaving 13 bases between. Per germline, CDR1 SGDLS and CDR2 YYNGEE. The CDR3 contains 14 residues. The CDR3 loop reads CASSVVPVWGEQFF. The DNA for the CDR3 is TGTGCCAGCAGCGTAGTCCCAGTTTGGGGTGAGCAGTTCTTC.

CDR3: CASSLGTNQETQYF. The CDR3 DNA is TGTGCCAGCAGCTTAGGTACTAACCAAGAGACCCAGTACTTC. The V and J genes are TRBV7-7 and TRBJ2-5; no reliable D call. Germline V gene sequence: CDR1 SSHAT, CDR2 FNYEAQ (reference sequence). This CDR3 spans 14 amino acids. V shed 1 base and J shed 0 bases, with 6 bases lying between them.

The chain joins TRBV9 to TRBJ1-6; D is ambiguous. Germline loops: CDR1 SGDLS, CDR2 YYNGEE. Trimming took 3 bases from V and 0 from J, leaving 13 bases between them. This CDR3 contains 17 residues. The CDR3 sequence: CASSGGPVPSYNSPLHF. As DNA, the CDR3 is TGTGCCAGCAGCGGAGGGCCCGTACCCTCCTATAATTCACCCCTCCACTTT.

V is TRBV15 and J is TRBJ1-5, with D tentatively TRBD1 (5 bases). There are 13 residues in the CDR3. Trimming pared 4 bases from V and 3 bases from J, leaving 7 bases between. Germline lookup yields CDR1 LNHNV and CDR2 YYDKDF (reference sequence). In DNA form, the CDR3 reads TGTGCCACCAGCAAAGGGGCCAATCAGCCCCAGCATTTT. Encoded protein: CATSKGANQPQHF.

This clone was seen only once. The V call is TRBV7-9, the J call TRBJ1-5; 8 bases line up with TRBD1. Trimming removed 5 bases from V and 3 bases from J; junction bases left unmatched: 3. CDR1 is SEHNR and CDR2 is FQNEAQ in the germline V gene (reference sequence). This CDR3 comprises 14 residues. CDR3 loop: CASSPTGDNQPQHF. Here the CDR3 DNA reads TGTGCCAGCAGCCCGACAGGGGACAATCAGCCCCAGCATTTT.